This passage covers 28 T cell receptor beta chains from one sample sequenced in a study of control samples from healthy donors and cancer patients. The protocol was immunoSEQ multiplex PCR, while the TCRdb copy is restricted to in-frame clones and leaves out a portion. The top ten clones hold 12% of a sample with 26,000 or so clones, 90% to 95% of them seen once. The sample consisted of PBMCs. These receptors were taken from a man aged 45-65 years with lung cancer.

The chain is built from TRBV27 and TRBJ1-4; a possible D gene is TRBD1 (6 bases). The CDR3 totals 16 residues. Germline assignment: CDR1 MNHEY and CDR2 SMNVEV (reference sequence). Trimming cost V 4 bases and J 4 bases, with 16 bases left between them. The chain's CDR3 is CASSYRRDNYNEKLFF. The CDR3 nucleotides read TGTGCCAGCAGTTATCGCCGGGACAACTATAATGAAAAACTGTTTTTT.

The CDR3, as DNA: TGTGCCAGCAGCTTGGACAGGGGAACTAGTAACTATGGCTACACCTTC. Its protein is CASSLDRGTSNYGYTF. This chain connects TRBV5-4 to TRBJ1-2; TRBD1 aligns across 7 bases. Per the germline V gene, CDR1 is SGHNT and CDR2 is YYREEE (reference sequence). V was pared by 0 bases and J by 1 base, with 6 bases of the junction left unmatched. The CDR3 runs to 16 residues.

V usage is TRBV7-9 and J usage is TRBJ1-4; the match to TRBD1 covers 8 bases. V was pared by 5 bases and J by 2 bases, with 7 bases of the junction left unmatched. CDR3 length: 16 residues. From germline, CDR1 is SEHNR and CDR2 FQNEAQ (reference sequence). CDR3 loop: CASSTDRGATNEKLFF. CDR3 bases: TGTGCCAGCAGCACAGACAGGGGAGCGACTAATGAAAAACTGTTTTTT.

The chain is built from TRBV5-1 and TRBJ2-6, with a tentative D call TRBD1 (5 bases). Trimming stripped 5 bases from V and 0 bases from J, with 9 bases between. The CDR3 has 15 amino acids. The germline V gene has CDR1 SGHRS and CDR2 YFSETQ. The CDR3 DNA sequence: TGCGCCAGCAGTTTACAGGCCTCTGGGGCCAACGTCCTGACTTTC. This gives the protein CASSLQASGANVLTF.

The V and J genes are TRBV6-5 and TRBJ1-2; tentatively, D is TRBD1 (6 bases). Germline-derived CDR1 and CDR2 are MNHEY and SVGAGI. The V end was cut by 4 bases, the J end by 3 bases, with 18 bases between. The CDR3 has 16 residues. CDR3 residues: CASSLRGGRSDYGYTF. CDR3 DNA: TGTGCCAGCAGTTTGAGGGGGGGGCGCTCGGACTATGGCTACACCTTC.

The chain recombines TRBV6-5 with TRBJ1-5, with 7 bases matching TRBD1. CDR3 size: 15 residues. The germline CDR1 and CDR2 sequences are MNHEY and SVGAGI. Trimming cost V 0 bases and J 7 bases; bases outside gene matches: 6. DNA of the CDR3: TGTGCCAGCAGTTACTCTGACAGGGACGGCCAGCCCCAGCATTTT. This gives the protein CASSYSDRDGQPQHF.

This clone has just a few counts. This chain links TRBV20-1 with TRBJ2-1; weak D call: TRBD2 (5 bases). The germline gives CDR1 DFQATT, CDR2 SNEGSKA (reference sequence). This CDR3 has 13 residues. V lost 3 bases to trimming and J lost 8 bases, with 14 bases between them. The CDR3 DNA reads as TGCAGTGCTAGTTCGCTAGCTGGAGATGAGCAGTTCTTC. Residues: CSASSLAGDEQFF.

The rearrangement uses TRBV4-3 and TRBJ2-5, with 7 bases that match TRBD1. The CDR3 extends over 16 amino acids. The V gene's germline CDR1 is LGHNA and CDR2 YSLEER. J lost 2 bases, V lost 1 base, and 7 bases had no gene match. The CDR3 DNA sequence: TGCGCCAGCAGCCAAGGGTCGGGACAGTCACAAGAGACCCAGTACTTC. It is translated as CASSQGSGQSQETQYF.

The rearrangement links TRBV19 to TRBJ1-5; tentative D call: TRBD1 (6 bases). The CDR3 loop spans 15 amino acids. Trimming shortened V by 6 bases and J by 1 base, and 13 bases separated the two germline ends. Per the germline V gene, CDR1 is LNHDA and CDR2 is SQIVND (reference sequence). In nucleotides, the CDR3 is TGTGCCAGTAGGAGGGGGGGTGGAAGCAATCAGCCCCAGCATTTT. Translation: CASRRGGGSNQPQHF.

The chain employs TRBV9 and TRBJ2-1, with a possible D match to TRBD2 (5 bases). The CDR3 consists of 15 residues. Between the trimmed V and J ends, which lost 0 bases and 2 bases, there was a span of 9 bases. Germline CDR1 reads SGDLS; CDR2 reads YYNGEE. As DNA, the CDR3 is TGTGCCAGCAGCGTAGGGGGAGAAGCCTACAATGAGCAGTTCTTC. This translates into CASSVGGEAYNEQFF.

The genes are TRBV19 and TRBJ1-2; D possibly corresponds to TRBD1 (5 bases). CDR1 is LNHDA and CDR2 is SQIVND in the germline V gene (reference sequence). V lost 0 bases, J lost 4 bases, and 12 bases lay in between. This CDR3 is built from 15 residues. The CDR3 DNA follows: TGTGCCAGTAGTATAGACGCGACAGTCGCCTATGGCTACACCTTC. It translates to CASSIDATVAYGYTF.

The chain links TRBV9 to TRBJ1-4; TRBD1 aligns across 7 bases. The V gene end was trimmed by 4 bases and the J gene end by 5 bases; junction bases not matched to a gene: 11. Germline CDR1 reads SGDLS; CDR2 reads YYNGEE. This CDR3 has 16 residues. The CDR3 sequence is CASSPARGTANEKLFF. The CDR3 nucleotides are TGTGCCAGCAGCCCGGCTCGTGGGACAGCAAATGAAAAACTGTTTTTT.

This chain joins TRBV7-2 and TRBJ2-5; no reliable D call. CDR1 and CDR2 (germline): SGHTA, FQGNSA. This CDR3 has 14 residues. V lost 3 bases and J lost 5, with 13 bases in between. The CDR3 DNA follows: TGTGCCAGCAGCTTCATAACGATAGGGGAGACCCAGTACTTC. This encodes CASSFITIGETQYF.

This clone was observed once. This chain joins TRBV11-2 and TRBJ2-7, with 8 bases identical to TRBD2. The CDR3 is 15 residues long. V was clipped by 1 base and J by 0 bases; unmatched bases: 2. Germline values: CDR1 SGHAT, CDR2 FQNNGV. The CDR3 sequence: CASSLGAGASYEQYF. The CDR3 nucleotides read TGTGCCAGCAGCTTAGGAGCGGGGGCCTCCTACGAGCAGTACTTC.

The chain links TRBV11-2 to TRBJ1-1; the D is unclear. The germline V gene has CDR1 SGHAT and CDR2 FQNNGV. V was shortened by 2 bases and J by 0 bases, with 4 bases between the two germline ends. This CDR3 is built from 13 residues. This CDR3 reads CASSLQLNTEAFF. In DNA, the CDR3 is TGTGCCAGCAGCTTACAGCTGAACACTGAAGCTTTCTTT.

This rearrangement joins TRBV4-3 to TRBJ2-1, with 11 bases identical to TRBD2. The trim removed 0 bases at V and 7 bases at J, leaving 14 bases unmatched. This CDR3 has 19 residues. CDR1 LGHNA and CDR2 YSLEER come from the germline V gene. The CDR3 protein is CASSQDLAGGLDWANEQFF. CDR3 bases: TGCGCCAGCAGCCAAGACTTAGCGGGGGGGCTCGATTGGGCGAATGAGCAGTTCTTC.

The gene calls are TRBV5-1 and TRBJ2-3; no clear D. The CDR3 has 14 amino acids. The V gene lost 0 bases and the J gene lost 2 bases, with 7 bases spanning the gap. Germline V gene data show CDR1 as SGHRS and CDR2 as YFSETQ. As DNA, the CDR3 is TGCGCCAGCAGCTTGGACGGTTTCACAGATACGCAGTATTTT. Its translation is CASSLDGFTDTQYF.

This sequence joins TRBV10-3 and TRBJ2-1; D is unclear. From germline, CDR1 is ENHRY and CDR2 SYGVKD. The CDR3 contains 12 residues. The germline V and J ends were trimmed by 6 bases and 7 bases, with 10 bases remaining between them. CDR3: CAIRENSNEQFF. CDR3 nucleotide sequence: TGTGCCATCAGGGAGAATAGTAATGAGCAGTTCTTC.

This CDR3 is CASSRDRANSPLHF. Here the CDR3 DNA reads TGTGCCAGCAGCCGGGACAGGGCGAATTCACCCCTCCACTTT. The V and J genes are TRBV6-5 and TRBJ1-6, with 9 positions matching TRBD1. V was pared by 6 bases and J by 7 bases, with 4 bases of the junction left unmatched. CDR1 and CDR2 (germline): MNHEY, SVGAGI. The CDR3 covers 14 residues.

The rearrangement uses TRBV10-2 and TRBJ1-4; unclear D gene. The V and J ends lost 3 bases and 0 bases respectively, with 8 bases between them. This CDR3 is built from 15 residues. Germline V gives CDR1 WSHSY, CDR2 SAAADI. The CDR3 DNA sequence: TGCGCCAGCAGTGATCCAGGTGCAACTAATGAAAAACTGTTTTTT. Its protein is CASSDPGATNEKLFF.

The rearrangement joins TRBV19 to TRBJ1-5, with D perhaps TRBD1 (5 bases). V was trimmed by 0 bases and J by 9 bases, leaving 12 bases between them. This CDR3 is 14 amino acids long. Looked up from germline, CDR1 is LNHDA and CDR2 is SQIVND (reference sequence). The CDR3 protein is CASSIDPVRGPQHF. CDR3 nucleotide sequence: TGTGCCAGTAGTATAGATCCTGTGAGGGGGCCCCAGCATTTT.

This sequence joins TRBV7-2 and TRBJ1-3; no clear D gene. The CDR3 has 16 amino acids. Germline V gives CDR1 SGHTA, CDR2 FQGNSA. The V end lost 1 base, the J end lost 2 bases, and 12 bases lay between the germline ends. In nucleotides, the CDR3 is TGTGCCAGCAGCTTAGTCAATGAGGCGACTGGAAACACCATATATTTT. This codes for CASSLVNEATGNTIYF. Filled out from reference TRBV7-2 and TRBJ1-3, the complete variable domain reads GAGVSQSPSNKVTEKGKDVELRCDPISGHTALYWYRQSLGQGLEFLIYFQGNSAPDKSGLPSDRFSAERTGGSVSTLTIQRTQQEDSAVYLCASSLVNEATGNTIYFGEGSWLTVV.

This chain uses TRBV7-3 with TRBJ2-2; 8 nucleotides align to TRBD2. Germline V gene data show CDR1 as SGHTA and CDR2 as FQGTGA. V shed 5 bases and J 4 bases; nucleotides not matched to a gene: 3. This CDR3 is 14 amino acids long. Written as DNA, the CDR3 is TGTGCCAGCAGCACAAGCGGGGGCACCGGGGAGCTGTTTTTT. Its translation is CASSTSGGTGELFF.

V is TRBV10-3 and J is TRBJ1-5; the match to TRBD1 covers 8 bases. Trimming removed 3 bases from V and 4 bases from J; junction bases left unmatched: 11. The CDR3 extends over 17 amino acids. CDR1 is ENHRY and CDR2 is SYGVKD in the germline V gene. The CDR3 sequence: CAISDGQGAIGNQPQHF. The CDR3 DNA follows: TGTGCCATCAGTGACGGGCAGGGGGCAATAGGGAATCAGCCCCAGCATTTT.

The J gene is TRBJ1-5, the V gene TRBV27; a possible D gene is TRBD1 (5 bases). The germline V gene has CDR1 MNHEY and CDR2 SMNVEV (reference sequence). V lost 6 bases and J lost 2, with 11 bases in between. This CDR3 region has 14 residues. The CDR3 spells CASSPGPGNQPQHF. For the CDR3, the DNA is TGTGCCAGCAGCCCGGGGCCGGGCAATCAGCCCCAGCATTTT.

The chain employs TRBV7-9 and TRBJ1-4; D remains unclear. V shed 2 bases and J shed 0 bases, with 10 bases lying between them. Germline loops: CDR1 SEHNR, CDR2 FQNEAQ (reference sequence). This CDR3 has 16 residues. CDR3 coding DNA: TGTGCCAGCAGCTTAAAGGGAAGTGCAACTAATGAAAAACTGTTTTTT. Translating it yields CASSLKGSATNEKLFF.

The genes are TRBV7-9 and TRBJ2-5, with D possibly being TRBD2 (5 bases). CDR1 is SEHNR and CDR2 is FQNEAQ in the germline V gene (reference sequence). The CDR3 totals 15 residues. The ends were cut back, 2 bases at V and 4 bases at J, with 14 bases in the middle. The CDR3 spells CASSLPYSGIETQYF. CDR3 sequence (DNA): TGTGCCAGCAGCTTACCCTATTCGGGGATAGAGACCCAGTACTTC.

This chain connects TRBV5-5 to TRBJ2-5; unclear D gene. Between the trimmed V and J ends, which lost 0 bases and 4 bases, there was a span of 10 bases. The V gene's germline CDR1 is SGHKS and CDR2 YYEKEE (reference sequence). The CDR3 consists of 14 residues. The CDR3 DNA follows: TGTGCCAGCAGCTTGGGCTGGGGATTAGAGACCCAGTACTTC. This codes for CASSLGWGLETQYF.